This TCR beta chain was obtained from a study of graft-versus-host responses after intestinal transplantation. The wider study: Tacrolimus and steroids were given for around 3 years to all recipients after anti-thymocyte globulin induction.

Measured with immunoSEQ multiplex PCR; TCRdb has only the in-frame clones, and not every one. The table records 75,000 to 100,000 clones, roughly 90% of them present only once. From germline, CDR1 is LNHDA and CDR2 SQIVND (reference sequence). The CDR3 loop spans 17 amino acids. Deletions cut 7 bases from V and 0 bases from J, with 19 bases between. Concerning this clone: The antigen is undetermined.

Study findings and constraints: Ileal or blood samples showed some GvH clones first, and such clones were also found in recipient marrow.

This rearrangement joins TRBV19 to TRBJ1-5, with no clear D. The TCR originated in a human patient who received an intestinal transplant, so some T cells may come from the graft donor. Sample: PBMCs, taken roughly 450 days after intestinal transplant. CDR3 nucleotides: TGTGCCAGTAAAAAGGCCAGCCAAGCTTCTAGCAATCAGCCCCAGCATTTT. This gives the protein CASKKASQASSNQPQHF.